What follows describes a single TCR beta chain. The antigen is not known. This sample is drawn from a study of cytomegalovirus exposure and HLA in healthy donors. Study findings and constraints: Earlier analysis looked at TCR beta V segments, and most were productive about 90% or about 30% of the time. Sequencing depth roughly uniform across donors was assumed in presence/absence analyses.

Primers included in the PCR were 60 Vbeta and 13 Jbeta primers. The assay was immunoSEQ multiplex PCR, and TCRdb's table has in-frame clones only and misses some. The profile shows roughly 100,000 clones, over 70% of them singletons. The origin of this receptor is a man in his forties or fifties in good health and CMV-seropositive. The specimen sequenced was PBMCs.

The CDR3 bases are TGTGCCAGCACGGGTCGGGAGGGCCGAAAGACCCAGTACTTC. It encodes CASTGREGRKTQYF. The rearrangement links TRBV2 to TRBJ2-5, with 8 bases that match TRBD2. The length of the CDR3 is 14 residues. The J segment lost 6 bases and the V segment lost 7 bases, leaving 10 bases of the junction unmatched. Per germline, CDR1 SNHLY and CDR2 FYNNEI.